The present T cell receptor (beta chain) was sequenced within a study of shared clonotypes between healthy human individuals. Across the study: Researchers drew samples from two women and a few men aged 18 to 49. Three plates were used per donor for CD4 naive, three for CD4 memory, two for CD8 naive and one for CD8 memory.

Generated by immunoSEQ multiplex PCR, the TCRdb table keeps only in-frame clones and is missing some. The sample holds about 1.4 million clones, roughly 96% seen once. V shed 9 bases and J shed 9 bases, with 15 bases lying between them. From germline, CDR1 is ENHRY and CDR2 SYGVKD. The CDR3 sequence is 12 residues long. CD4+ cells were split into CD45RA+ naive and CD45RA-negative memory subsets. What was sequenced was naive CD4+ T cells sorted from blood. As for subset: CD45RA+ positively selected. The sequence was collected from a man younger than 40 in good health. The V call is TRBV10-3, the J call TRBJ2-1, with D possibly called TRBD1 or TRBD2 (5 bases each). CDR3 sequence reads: CAMGGGVGEQFF. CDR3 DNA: TGTGCCATGGGTGGGGGTGTTGGTGAGCAGTTCTTC.